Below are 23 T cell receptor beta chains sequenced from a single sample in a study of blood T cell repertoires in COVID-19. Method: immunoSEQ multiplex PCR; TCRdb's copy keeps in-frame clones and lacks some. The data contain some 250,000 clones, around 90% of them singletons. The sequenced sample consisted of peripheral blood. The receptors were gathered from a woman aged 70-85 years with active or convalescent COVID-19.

CDR3 protein: CASSPGETSGGYSTDTQYF. The CDR3 nucleotides read TGTGCCAGCAGCCCAGGGGAGACTAGCGGGGGGTATAGCACAGATACGCAGTATTTT. The chain recombines TRBV7-6 with TRBJ2-3; 13 bases map to TRBD2. Germline lookup yields CDR1 SGHVS and CDR2 FNYEAQ. CDR3 length equals 19 residues. The V gene end was trimmed by 5 bases and the J gene end by 0 bases; junction bases not matched to a gene: 11. Full variable domain (missing parts from reference TRBV7-6 and TRBJ2-3): GAGVSQSPRYKVTKRGQDVALRCDPISGHVSLYWYRQALGQGPEFLTYFNYEAQQDKSGLPNDRFSAERPEGSISTLTIQRTEQRDSAMYRCASSPGETSGGYSTDTQYFGPGTRLTVL.

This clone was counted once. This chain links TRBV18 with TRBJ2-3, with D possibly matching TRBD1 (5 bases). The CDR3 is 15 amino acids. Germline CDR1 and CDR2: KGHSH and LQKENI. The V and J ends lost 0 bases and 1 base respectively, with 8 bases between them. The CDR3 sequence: CASSPPTTGTDTQYF. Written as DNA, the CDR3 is TGTGCCAGCTCACCACCGACGACAGGCACAGATACGCAGTATTTT. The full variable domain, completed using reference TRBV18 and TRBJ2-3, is NAGVMQNPRHLVRRRGQEARLRCSPMKGHSHVYWYRQLPEEGLKFMVYLQKENIIDESGMPKERFSAEFPKEGPSILRIQQVVRGDSAAYFCASSPPTTGTDTQYFGPGTRLTVL.

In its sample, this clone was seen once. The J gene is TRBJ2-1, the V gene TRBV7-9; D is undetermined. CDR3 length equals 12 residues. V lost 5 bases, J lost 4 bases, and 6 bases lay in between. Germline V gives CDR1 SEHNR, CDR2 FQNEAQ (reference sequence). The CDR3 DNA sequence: TGTGCCAGCAGCCGCCTATACAATGAGCAGTTCTTC. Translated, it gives CASSRLYNEQFF.

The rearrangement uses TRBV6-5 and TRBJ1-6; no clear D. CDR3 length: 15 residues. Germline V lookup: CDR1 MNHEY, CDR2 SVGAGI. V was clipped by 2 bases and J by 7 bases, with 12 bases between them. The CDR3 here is CASSYVAQANSPLHF. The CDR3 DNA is TGTGCCAGCAGTTACGTCGCTCAGGCCAATTCACCCCTCCACTTT.

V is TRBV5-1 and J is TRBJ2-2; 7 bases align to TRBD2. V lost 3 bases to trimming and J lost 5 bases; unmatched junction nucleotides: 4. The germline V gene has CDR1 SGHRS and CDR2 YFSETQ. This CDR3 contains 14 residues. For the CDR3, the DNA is TGCGCCAGCAGCTGGGGAGGGGCAACCGGGGAGCTGTTTTTT. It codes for CASSWGGATGELFF.

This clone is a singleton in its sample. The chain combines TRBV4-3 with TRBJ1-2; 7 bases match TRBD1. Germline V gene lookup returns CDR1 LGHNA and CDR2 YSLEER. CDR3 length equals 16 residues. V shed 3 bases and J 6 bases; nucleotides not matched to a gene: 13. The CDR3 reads CASSQMTGRGEHGYTF. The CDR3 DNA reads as TGCGCCAGCAGCCAGATGACAGGGAGAGGGGAGCATGGCTACACCTTC.

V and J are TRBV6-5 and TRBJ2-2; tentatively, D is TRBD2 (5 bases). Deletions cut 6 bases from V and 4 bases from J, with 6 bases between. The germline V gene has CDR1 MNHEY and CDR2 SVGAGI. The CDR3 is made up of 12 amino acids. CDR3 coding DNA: TGTGCCAGCAGCCGGGGCACCGGGGAGCTGTTTTTT. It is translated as CASSRGTGELFF.

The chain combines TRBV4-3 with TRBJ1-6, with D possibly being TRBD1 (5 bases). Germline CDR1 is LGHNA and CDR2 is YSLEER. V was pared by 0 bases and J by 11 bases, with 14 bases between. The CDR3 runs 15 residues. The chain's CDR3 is CASSQDGAAGTPLHF. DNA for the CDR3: TGCGCCAGCAGCCAAGATGGGGCAGCGGGAACACCCCTCCACTTT.

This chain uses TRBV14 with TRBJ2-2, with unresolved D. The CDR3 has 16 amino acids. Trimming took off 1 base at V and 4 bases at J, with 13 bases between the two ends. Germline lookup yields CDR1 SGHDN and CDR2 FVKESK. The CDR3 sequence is CASSQVRNAITGELFF. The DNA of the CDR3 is TGTGCCAGCAGCCAAGTGCGAAACGCTATCACCGGGGAGCTGTTTTTT.

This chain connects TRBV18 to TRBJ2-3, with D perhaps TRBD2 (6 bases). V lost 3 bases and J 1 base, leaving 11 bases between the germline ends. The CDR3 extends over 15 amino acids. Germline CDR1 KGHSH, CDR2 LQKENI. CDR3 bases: TGTGCCAGCTCACCGGAGGGCTTCGGCACAGATACGCAGTATTTT. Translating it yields CASSPEGFGTDTQYF.

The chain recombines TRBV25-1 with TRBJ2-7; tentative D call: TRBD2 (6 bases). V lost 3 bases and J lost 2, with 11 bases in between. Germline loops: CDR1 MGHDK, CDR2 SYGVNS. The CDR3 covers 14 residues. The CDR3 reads CASSDMGGTYEQYF. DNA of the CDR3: TGTGCCAGCAGTGATATGGGGGGAACCTACGAGCAGTACTTC.

For the CDR3, the DNA is TGTGCCAGCAGTTCATCAGGGTATTCACCCCTCCACTTT. It specifies CASSSSGYSPLHF. The rearrangement links TRBV6-5 to TRBJ1-6; possibly TRBD1 for D (5 bases). The CDR3 consists of 13 residues. Germline assignment: CDR1 MNHEY and CDR2 SVGAGI. Deletions cut 4 bases from V and 8 bases from J, with 9 bases between.

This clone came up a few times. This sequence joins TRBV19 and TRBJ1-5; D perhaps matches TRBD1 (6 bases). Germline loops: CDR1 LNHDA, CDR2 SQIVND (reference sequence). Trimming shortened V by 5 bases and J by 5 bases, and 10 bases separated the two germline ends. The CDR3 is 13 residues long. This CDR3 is CASSAAGDQPQHF. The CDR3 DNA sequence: TGTGCCAGTAGTGCGGCAGGGGATCAGCCCCAGCATTTT.

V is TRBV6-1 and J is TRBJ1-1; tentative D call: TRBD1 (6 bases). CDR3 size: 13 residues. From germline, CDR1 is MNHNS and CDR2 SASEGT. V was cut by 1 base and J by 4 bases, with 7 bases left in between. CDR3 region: CASSEGDITEAFF. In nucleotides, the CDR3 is TGTGCCAGCAGTGAAGGGGACATCACTGAAGCTTTCTTT.

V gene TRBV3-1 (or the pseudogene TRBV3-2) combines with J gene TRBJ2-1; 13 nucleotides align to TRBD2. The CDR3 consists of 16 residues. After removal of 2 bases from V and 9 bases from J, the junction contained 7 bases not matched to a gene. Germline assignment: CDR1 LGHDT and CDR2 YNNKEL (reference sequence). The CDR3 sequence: CASSQKTSGGPGEQFF. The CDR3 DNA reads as TGTGCCAGCAGCCAAAAGACTAGCGGGGGGCCGGGTGAGCAGTTCTTC.

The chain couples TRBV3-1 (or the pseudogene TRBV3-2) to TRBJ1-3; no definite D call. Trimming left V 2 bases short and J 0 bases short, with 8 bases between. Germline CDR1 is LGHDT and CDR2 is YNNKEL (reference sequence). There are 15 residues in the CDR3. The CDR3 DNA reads TGTGCCAGCAGCCAAACAGCACTCTCTGGAAACACCATATATTTT. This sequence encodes CASSQTALSGNTIYF.

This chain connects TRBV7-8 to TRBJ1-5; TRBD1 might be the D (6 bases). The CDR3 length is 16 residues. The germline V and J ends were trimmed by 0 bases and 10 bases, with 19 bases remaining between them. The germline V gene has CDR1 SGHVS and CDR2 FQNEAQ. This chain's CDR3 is CASSLAKVAGENPQHF. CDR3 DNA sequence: TGTGCCAGCAGCTTAGCGAAAGTAGCAGGGGAAAACCCCCAGCATTTT.

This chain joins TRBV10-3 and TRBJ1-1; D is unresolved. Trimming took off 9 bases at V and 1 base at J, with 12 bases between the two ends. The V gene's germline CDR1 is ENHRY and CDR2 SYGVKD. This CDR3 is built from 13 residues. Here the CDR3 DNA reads TGTGCCATAAGGACTGAAGGGAACACTGAAGCTTTCTTT. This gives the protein CAIRTEGNTEAFF.

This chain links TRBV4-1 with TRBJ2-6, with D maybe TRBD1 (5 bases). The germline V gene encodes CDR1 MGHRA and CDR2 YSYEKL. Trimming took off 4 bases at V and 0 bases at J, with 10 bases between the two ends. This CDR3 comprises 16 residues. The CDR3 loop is CASSPRQFSGANVLTF. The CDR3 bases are TGCGCCAGCAGCCCTAGACAGTTCTCTGGGGCCAACGTCCTGACTTTC.

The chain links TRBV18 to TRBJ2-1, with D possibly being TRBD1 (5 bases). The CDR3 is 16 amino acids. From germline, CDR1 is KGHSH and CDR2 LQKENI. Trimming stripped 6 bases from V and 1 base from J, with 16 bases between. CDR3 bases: TGTGCCAGCTCCCATAAGGTAGGGGTATCCTACAATGAGCAGTTCTTC. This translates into CASSHKVGVSYNEQFF.

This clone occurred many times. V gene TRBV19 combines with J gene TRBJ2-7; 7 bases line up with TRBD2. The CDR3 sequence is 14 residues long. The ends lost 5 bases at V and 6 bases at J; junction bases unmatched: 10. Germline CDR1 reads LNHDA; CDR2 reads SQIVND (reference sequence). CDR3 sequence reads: CASSFLGEGSEQYF. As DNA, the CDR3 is TGTGCCAGTAGTTTTTTGGGGGAGGGGAGCGAGCAGTACTTC. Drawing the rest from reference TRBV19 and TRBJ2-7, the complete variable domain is DGGITQSPKYLFRKEGQNVTLSCEQNLNHDAMYWYRQDPGQGLRLIYYSQIVNDFQKGDIAEGYSVSREKKESFPLTVTSAQKNPTAFYLCASSFLGEGSEQYFGPGTRLTVT.

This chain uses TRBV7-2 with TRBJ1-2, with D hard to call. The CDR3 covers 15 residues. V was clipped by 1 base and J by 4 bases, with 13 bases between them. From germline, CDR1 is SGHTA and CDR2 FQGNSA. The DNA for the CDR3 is TGTGCCAGCAGCTTAGAAGGGAGGGTCCCCTATGGCTACACCTTC. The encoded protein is CASSLEGRVPYGYTF.

This chain's CDR3 is CAGQAGAFNEKLFF. The CDR3 nucleotides read TGTGCCGGACAGGCCGGGGCCTTTAATGAAAAACTGTTTTTT. The chain couples TRBV2 to TRBJ1-4; 7 bases are shared with TRBD1. This CDR3 region has 14 residues. Germline loops: CDR1 SNHLY, CDR2 FYNNEI. V lost 11 bases, J lost 4 bases, and 10 bases stayed unmatched.